This T cell receptor (beta chain) is drawn from a study of T cells after yellow fever vaccination. Looking at the study overall: Libraries from low-cell-number fractions were prepared with the SMART-Seq v4 Ultra Low Input RNA kit.

Overall study results and limits: Contamination of FACS-sorted repertoires by abundant clonotypes from the bulk population could occur. Post-booster reappearance was seen for most primary-vaccination clones (just over 95% CD4, around 90% CD8).

CDR3 length: 13 amino acids. Trimming took off 1 base at V and 3 bases at J, with 6 bases between the two ends. Germline V gene lookup returns CDR1 SGHAT and CDR2 FQNNGV. As for this clonotype: Its antigen is still unknown.

The authors made TCR cDNA by 5'RACE template switching, adding a universal primer site and UMIs. TCRdb re-derived calls from the 5' RACE reads in MiXCR, one entry per CDR3 protein. The table lists fewer than 450,000 distinct CDR3 sequences, 3% to 4.5% of them singletons. This rearrangement joins TRBV11-2 to TRBJ1-1, with D hard to call. The material sequenced was PBMCs, taken 5 days after the yellow fever booster vaccination. The TCR was taken from a man aged 18 to 30 who received the YFV17D yellow fever vaccine. The CDR3: CASSLVSDTEAFF. Here the CDR3 DNA reads TGTGCCAGCAGCTTAGTTTCTGACACTGAAGCTTTCTTT.